This T cell receptor (beta chain) emerged from a study of cytotoxic CD8 clonotypes in ibrutinib-treated CLL. Study results and limitations: Against age-matched healthy donors, baseline clonality ran higher and tracked circulating CD8+ T-cell counts. Clonality rose at ibrutinib response and fell back toward baseline at progression.

For TCR beta libraries, roughly 1.9 micrograms of genomic DNA were obtained from cryopreserved PBMCs. In its sample, this clone was seen a few times. What it recognizes is unknown. The CDR3 loop spans 14 amino acids. The ends lost 5 bases at V and 3 bases at J; junction bases unmatched: 7. Looked up from germline, CDR1 is SNHLY and CDR2 is FYNNEI. The protocol was immunoSEQ multiplex PCR, while the TCRdb copy is restricted to in-frame clones and leaves out a portion. The table lists about 25,000 clones, 60% to 80% of them singletons. The genes are TRBV2 and TRBJ2-7; 7 bases are a match to TRBD1. The clonotype originates from a human donor with chronic lymphocytic leukemia. The sequences come from PBMCs, collected at disease progression, from a patient treated with ibrutinib. The CDR3 DNA sequence: TGTGCCAGCAGTATGGAAGGGGGCATCTACGAGCAGTACTTC. It translates to CASSMEGGIYEQYF. Based on the CDR3 plus reference TRBV2 and TRBJ2-7, the full variable domain is EPEVTQTPSHQVTQMGQEVILRCVPISNHLYFYWYRQILGQKVEFLVSFYNNEISEKSEIFDDQFSVERPDGSNFTLKIRSTKLEDSAMYFCASSMEGGIYEQYFGPGTRLTVT.